This T cell receptor (beta chain) came from a study of blood T cell repertoires in COVID-19. CDR3 length: 15 amino acids. Trimming took 6 bases from V and 5 from J; bases not matched to a gene: 9. Germline V lookup: CDR1 SNHLY, CDR2 FYNNEI. Generated by immunoSEQ multiplex PCR, the TCRdb table keeps only in-frame clones and is missing some. The sample has about 140,000 clones, about three quarters seen once. This TCR was sampled from an elderly man with acute or convalescent COVID-19. This chain links TRBV2 with TRBJ2-2; 7 bases map to TRBD1. The sample taken for sequencing was peripheral blood. CDR3 sequence (DNA): TGTGCCAGCAGCTTGATGAGGGGGCAAACCGGGGAGCTGTTTTTT. It codes for CASSLMRGQTGELFF.